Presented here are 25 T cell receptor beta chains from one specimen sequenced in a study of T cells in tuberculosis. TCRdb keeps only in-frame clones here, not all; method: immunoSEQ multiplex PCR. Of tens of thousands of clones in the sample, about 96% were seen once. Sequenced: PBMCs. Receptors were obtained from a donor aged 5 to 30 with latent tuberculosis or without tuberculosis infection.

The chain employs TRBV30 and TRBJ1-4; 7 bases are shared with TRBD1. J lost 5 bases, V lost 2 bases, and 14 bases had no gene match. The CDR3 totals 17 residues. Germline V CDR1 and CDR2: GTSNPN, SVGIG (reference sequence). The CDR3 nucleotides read TGTGCCTGGAGTCCCGGGATAGGGACAGTCCAAAATGAAAAACTGTTTTTT. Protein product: CAWSPGIGTVQNEKLFF. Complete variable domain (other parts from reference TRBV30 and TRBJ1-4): SQTIHQWPATLVQPVGSPLSLECTVEGTSNPNLYWYRQAAGRGLQLLFYSVGIGQISSEVPQNLSASRPQDRQFILSSKKLLLSDSGFYLCAWSPGIGTVQNEKLFFGSGTQLSVL.

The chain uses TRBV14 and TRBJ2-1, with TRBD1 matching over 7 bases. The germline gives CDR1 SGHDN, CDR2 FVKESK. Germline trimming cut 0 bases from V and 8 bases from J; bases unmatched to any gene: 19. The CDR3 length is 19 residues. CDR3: CASSQEYRLQGERFYEQFF. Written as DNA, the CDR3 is TGTGCCAGCAGCCAAGAGTATAGGCTCCAGGGGGAGAGGTTCTATGAGCAGTTCTTC.

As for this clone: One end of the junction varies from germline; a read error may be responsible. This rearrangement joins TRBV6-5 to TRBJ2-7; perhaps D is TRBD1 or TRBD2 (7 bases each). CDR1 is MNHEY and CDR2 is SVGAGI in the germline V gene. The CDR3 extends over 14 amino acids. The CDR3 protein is CACSGTAALLQQYF. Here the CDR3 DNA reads TGTGCCTGCAGCGGGACAGCCGCGTTATTGCAGCAGTACTTC.

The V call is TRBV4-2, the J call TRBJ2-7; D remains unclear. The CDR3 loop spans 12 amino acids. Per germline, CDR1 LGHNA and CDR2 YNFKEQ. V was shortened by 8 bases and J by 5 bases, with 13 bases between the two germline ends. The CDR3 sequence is CASGSYEDEQYF. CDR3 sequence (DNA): TGTGCCAGCGGCTCCTATGAGGACGAGCAGTACTTC.

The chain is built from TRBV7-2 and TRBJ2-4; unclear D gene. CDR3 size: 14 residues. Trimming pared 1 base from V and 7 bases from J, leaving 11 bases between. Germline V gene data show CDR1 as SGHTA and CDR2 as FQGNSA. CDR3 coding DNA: TGTGCCAGCAGCTTAGGGCTAGTAAATAACATTCAGTACTTC. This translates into CASSLGLVNNIQYF.

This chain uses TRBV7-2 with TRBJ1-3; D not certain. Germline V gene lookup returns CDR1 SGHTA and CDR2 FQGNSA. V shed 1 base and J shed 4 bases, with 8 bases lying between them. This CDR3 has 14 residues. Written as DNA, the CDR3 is TGTGCCAGCAGCTTAGGTTACGCGGGAAACACCATATATTTT. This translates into CASSLGYAGNTIYF. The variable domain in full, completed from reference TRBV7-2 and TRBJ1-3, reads GAGVSQSPSNKVTEKGKDVELRCDPISGHTALYWYRQSLGQGLEFLIYFQGNSAPDKSGLPSDRFSAERTGGSVSTLTIQRTQQEDSAVYLCASSLGYAGNTIYFGEGSWLTVV.

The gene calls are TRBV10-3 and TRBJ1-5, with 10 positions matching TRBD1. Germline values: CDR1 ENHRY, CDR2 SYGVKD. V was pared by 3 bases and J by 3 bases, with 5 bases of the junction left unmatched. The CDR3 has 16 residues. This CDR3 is CAISDLGQGINQPQHF. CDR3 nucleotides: TGTGCCATCAGTGATTTGGGACAGGGGATCAATCAGCCCCAGCATTTT.

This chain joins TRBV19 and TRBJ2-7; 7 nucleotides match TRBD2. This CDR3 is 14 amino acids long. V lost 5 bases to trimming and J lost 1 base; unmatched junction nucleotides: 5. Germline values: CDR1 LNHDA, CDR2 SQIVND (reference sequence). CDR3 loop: CASSWASGSYEQYF. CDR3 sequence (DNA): TGTGCCAGTAGTTGGGCTAGCGGTTCCTACGAGCAGTACTTC.

CDR3 nucleotides: TGTGCCAGCAGCGTAAAGGGGCAGAGCTCCTACAATGAGCAGTTCTTC. Amino acids: CASSVKGQSSYNEQFF. V gene TRBV9 combines with J gene TRBJ2-1, with D maybe TRBD1 (5 bases). Looked up from germline, CDR1 is SGDLS and CDR2 is YYNGEE. Trimming took off 1 base at V and 0 bases at J, with 11 bases between the two ends. This CDR3 contains 16 residues.

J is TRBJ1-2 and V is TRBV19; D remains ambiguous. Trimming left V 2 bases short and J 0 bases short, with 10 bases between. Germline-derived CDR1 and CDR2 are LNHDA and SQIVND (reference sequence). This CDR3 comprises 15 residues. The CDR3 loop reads CASSIPSGTNYGYTF. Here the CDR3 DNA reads TGTGCCAGTAGTATACCCAGCGGGACTAACTATGGCTACACCTTC. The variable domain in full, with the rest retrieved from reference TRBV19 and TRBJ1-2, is DGGITQSPKYLFRKEGQNVTLSCEQNLNHDAMYWYRQDPGQGLRLIYYSQIVNDFQKGDIAEGYSVSREKKESFPLTVTSAQKNPTAFYLCASSIPSGTNYGYTFGSGTRLTVV.

CDR3 DNA sequence: TGTGCCAGTAGTATCCAGGACTTTTACACAGATACGCAGTATTTT. Translating gives CASSIQDFYTDTQYF. The chain uses TRBV19 and TRBJ2-3, with D possibly being TRBD2 (5 bases). CDR3 length: 15 amino acids. The V end lost 3 bases, the J end lost 2 bases, and 12 bases lay between the germline ends. The germline V gene encodes CDR1 LNHDA and CDR2 SQIVND (reference sequence).

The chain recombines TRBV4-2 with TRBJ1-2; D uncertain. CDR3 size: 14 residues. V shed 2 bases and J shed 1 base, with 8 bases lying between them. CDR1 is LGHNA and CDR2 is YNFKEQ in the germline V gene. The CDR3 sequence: CASSQSSSNYGYTF. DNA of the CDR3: TGTGCCAGCAGCCAATCCTCCAGTAACTATGGCTACACCTTC.

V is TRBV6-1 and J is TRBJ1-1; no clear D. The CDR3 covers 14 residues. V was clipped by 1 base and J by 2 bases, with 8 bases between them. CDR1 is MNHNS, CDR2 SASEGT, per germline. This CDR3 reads CASSEGQVNTEAFF. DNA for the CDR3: TGTGCCAGCAGTGAAGGGCAGGTTAACACTGAAGCTTTCTTT.

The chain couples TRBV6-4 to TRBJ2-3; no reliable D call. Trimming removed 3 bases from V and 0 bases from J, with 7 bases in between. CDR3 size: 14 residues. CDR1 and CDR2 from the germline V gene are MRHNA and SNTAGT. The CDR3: CASSESTSTDTQYF. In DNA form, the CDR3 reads TGTGCCAGCAGTGAATCTACTAGCACAGATACGCAGTATTTT.

CDR3 protein: CASSLQGNEQFF. The CDR3 bases are TGTGCCAGCAGCTTACAGGGGAATGAGCAGTTCTTC. The rearrangement joins TRBV11-2 to TRBJ2-1, with D maybe TRBD1 (6 bases). The V end was cut by 2 bases, the J end by 7 bases, with 6 bases between. Germline CDR1 is SGHAT and CDR2 is FQNNGV. This CDR3 has 12 amino acids.

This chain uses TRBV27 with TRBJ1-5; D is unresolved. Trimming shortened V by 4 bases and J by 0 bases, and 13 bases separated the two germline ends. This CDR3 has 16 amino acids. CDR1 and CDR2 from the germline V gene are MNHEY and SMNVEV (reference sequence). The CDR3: CASSSNPPNSNQPQHF. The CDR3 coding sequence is TGTGCCAGCAGTTCTAACCCTCCGAATAGCAATCAGCCCCAGCATTTT.

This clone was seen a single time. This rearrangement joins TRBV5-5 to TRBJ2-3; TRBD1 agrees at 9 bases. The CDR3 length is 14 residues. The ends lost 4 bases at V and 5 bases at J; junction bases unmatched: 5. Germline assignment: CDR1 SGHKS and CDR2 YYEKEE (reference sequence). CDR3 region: CASSEQGAGDTQYF. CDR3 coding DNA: TGTGCCAGCAGCGAACAGGGGGCGGGAGATACGCAGTATTTT.

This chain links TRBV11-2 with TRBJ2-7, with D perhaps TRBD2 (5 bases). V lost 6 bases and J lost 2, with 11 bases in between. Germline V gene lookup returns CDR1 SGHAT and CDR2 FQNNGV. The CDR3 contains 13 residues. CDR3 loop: CASRLDGTYEQYF. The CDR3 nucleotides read TGTGCCAGCAGACTAGACGGAACCTACGAGCAGTACTTC.

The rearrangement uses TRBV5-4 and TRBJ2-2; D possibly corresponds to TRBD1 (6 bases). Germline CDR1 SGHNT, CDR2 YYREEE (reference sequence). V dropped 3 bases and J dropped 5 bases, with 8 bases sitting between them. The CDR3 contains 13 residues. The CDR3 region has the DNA TGTGCCAGCAGCTCTGACAGGACCGGGGAGCTGTTTTTT. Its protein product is CASSSDRTGELFF.

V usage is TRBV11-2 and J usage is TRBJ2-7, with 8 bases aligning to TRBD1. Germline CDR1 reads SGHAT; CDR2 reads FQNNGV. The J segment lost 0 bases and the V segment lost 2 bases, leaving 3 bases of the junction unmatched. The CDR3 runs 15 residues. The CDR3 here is CASSLTGGSSYEQYF. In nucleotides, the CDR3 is TGTGCCAGCAGCTTAACAGGGGGAAGCTCCTACGAGCAGTACTTC.

CDR3 loop: CASSWTSGRGTGELFF. CDR3 DNA sequence: TGTGCCAGCAGCTGGACTAGCGGGAGAGGGACCGGGGAGCTGTTTTTT. The chain uses TRBV7-2 and TRBJ2-2, with 13 bases fitting TRBD2. Germline values: CDR1 SGHTA, CDR2 FQGNSA. This CDR3 has 16 amino acids. V shed 4 bases, J shed 5 bases, and the junction held 4 bases outside the gene matches.

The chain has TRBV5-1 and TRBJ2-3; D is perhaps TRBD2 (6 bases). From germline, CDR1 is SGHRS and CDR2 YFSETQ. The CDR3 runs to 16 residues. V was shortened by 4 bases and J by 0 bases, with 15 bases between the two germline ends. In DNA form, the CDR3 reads TGCGCCAGCAGCCCCCCCGGGGGTCACAGCACAGATACGCAGTATTTT. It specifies CASSPPGGHSTDTQYF.

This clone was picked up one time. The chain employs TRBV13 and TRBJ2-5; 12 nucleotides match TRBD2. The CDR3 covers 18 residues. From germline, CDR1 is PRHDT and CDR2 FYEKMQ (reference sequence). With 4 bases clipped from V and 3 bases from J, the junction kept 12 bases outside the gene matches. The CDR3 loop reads CASSSPGGLAGGKETQYF. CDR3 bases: TGTGCCAGCAGCTCCCCGGGTGGCCTAGCGGGAGGGAAAGAGACCCAGTACTTC.

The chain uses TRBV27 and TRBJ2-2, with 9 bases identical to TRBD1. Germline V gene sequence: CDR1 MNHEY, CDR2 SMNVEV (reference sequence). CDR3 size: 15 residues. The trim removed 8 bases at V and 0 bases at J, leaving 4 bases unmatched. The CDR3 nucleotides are TGTGCCAGCCGCACAGGGGGCACGAACACCGGGGAGCTGTTTTTT. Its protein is CASRTGGTNTGELFF.

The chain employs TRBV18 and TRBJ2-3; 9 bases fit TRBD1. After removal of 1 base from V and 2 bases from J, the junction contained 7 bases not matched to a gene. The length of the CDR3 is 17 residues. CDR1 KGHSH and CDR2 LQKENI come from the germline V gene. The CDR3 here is CASSPRFGTGTTDTQYF. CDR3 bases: TGTGCCAGCTCACCACGATTCGGGACAGGGACCACAGATACGCAGTATTTT.